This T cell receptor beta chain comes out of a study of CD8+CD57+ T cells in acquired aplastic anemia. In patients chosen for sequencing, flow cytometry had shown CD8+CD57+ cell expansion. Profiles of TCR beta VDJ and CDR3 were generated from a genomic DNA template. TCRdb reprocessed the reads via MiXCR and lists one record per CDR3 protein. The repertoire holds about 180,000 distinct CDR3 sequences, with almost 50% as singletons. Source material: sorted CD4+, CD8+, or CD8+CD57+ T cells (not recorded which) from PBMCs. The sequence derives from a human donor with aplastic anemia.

CDR3: CSALKPAGDQGVSPLHF. The CDR3 nucleotides read TGCAGTGCTCTTAAGCCGGCAGGGGACCAGGGCGTATCACCCCTCCACTTT. The V gene is TRBV20-1, the J gene TRBJ1-6; possible D gene TRBD1, 6 bases. Germline values: CDR1 DFQATT, CDR2 SNEGSKA (reference sequence). The CDR3 totals 17 residues. The V end was cut by 5 bases, the J end by 10 bases, with 27 bases between.